This entry lists 3 T cell receptor beta chains sequenced from one sample in a study of shared T cell receptors in the human thymus. Sequenced by immunoSEQ multiplex PCR; TCRdb stores in-frame clones only, minus some. The sample holds hundreds of thousands of clones, roughly 90% seen once. These data were also filed under a second study, of human thymus T cells.

The specimen was thymocytes. The receptors were sampled from a boy under two years old with a congenital heart defect.

This clone was seen only once. V and J are TRBV19 and TRBJ1-5; 7 nucleotides match TRBD1. This CDR3 has 14 amino acids. V lost 6 bases and J lost 5; bases outside the gene matches: 7. The germline gives CDR1 LNHDA, CDR2 SQIVND (reference sequence). The CDR3 sequence is CASRDRFRHQPQHF. CDR3 nucleotide sequence: TGTGCCAGTAGGGACAGGTTCCGGCATCAGCCCCAGCATTTT.

The chain couples TRBV4-1 to TRBJ2-7, with 10 bases fitting TRBD2. CDR3 length: 14 amino acids. The J segment lost 3 bases and the V segment lost 1 base, leaving 0 bases of the junction unmatched. Germline V gene lookup returns CDR1 MGHRA and CDR2 YSYEKL. The CDR3, as DNA: TGCGCCAGCAGCCAAGGACTAGCGGGCTACGAGCAGTACTTC. This sequence encodes CASSQGLAGYEQYF.

This chain links TRBV2 with TRBJ2-2; 9 positions match TRBD1. The CDR3 totals 19 residues. The ends lost 7 bases at V and 1 base at J; junction bases unmatched: 16. In germline, CDR1 is SNHLY, CDR2 FYNNEI. The CDR3 is CASTGETGGPVRNTGELFF. The CDR3 DNA is TGTGCCAGCACCGGGGAGACAGGGGGGCCCGTAAGGAACACCGGGGAGCTGTTTTTT.